Here is one T cell receptor beta chain with its context. Its antigen is undetermined. This sample stems from a study of early T cells in non-severe SARS-CoV-2 infection. Background on the study: The input, bulk RNA from unsorted whole blood, was sequenced, and chains were unpaired. Findings and caveats of the study: VDJdb matching, biased toward anti-spike CD8 responses, missed private and CD4 specificities.

Unique molecular identifier tags were affixed to discrete cDNA molecules. TCRdb reprocessed the 5' RACE reads with MiXCR, giving one entry per CDR3 protein. The top ten hold roughly 6.2% of the sample, which has roughly 100,000 distinct CDR3 sequences, over 10% seen once. The CDR3 length is 11 residues. Germline CDR1 and CDR2: SGHTA and FQGNSA. V dropped 9 bases and J dropped 2 bases, with 5 bases sitting between them. Material for sequencing was whole blood. The receptor was derived from an adult who was a healthcare worker with PCR-confirmed SARS-CoV-2 infection or an uninfected control (not recorded which). The chain employs TRBV7-2 and TRBJ2-1; unclear D gene. The CDR3 protein is CASGTYNEQFF. For the CDR3, the DNA is TGTGCCAGTGGGACCTACAATGAGCAGTTCTTC.